The present entry profiles one TCR beta chain with its context. In the authors' workflow: Amplified reference gene primers provided the basis for estimating nucleated cell counts. The data were produced by immunoSEQ multiplex PCR, yet TCRdb's version contains in-frame clones alone and is incomplete. D and trimming were read from the DNA, whereas the V and J calls and clone size are those reported in that table. Among roughly 130,000 clones, about four fifths were seen once, and the ten largest hold just over 9%. This entry is derived from a study of blood T cell repertoires in COVID-19. Across the whole study: Sources were T cells, B-cell-depleted T cells, or PBMCs; the material itself was cDNA or gDNA.

There are 15 residues in the CDR3. Trimming removed 0 bases from V and 3 bases from J, with 12 bases in between. Germline CDR1 is SGHRS and CDR2 is YFSETQ. Sequenced material: PBMCs or T cells enriched from blood (not recorded which). The TCR was taken from a man aged 50-59 years who had recovered from COVID-19. The J gene is TRBJ1-2, the V gene TRBV5-1; a weak D match, TRBD1 (6 bases). DNA for the CDR3: TGCGCCAGCAGCTTGGAACAGGGTGCAGACTATGGCTACACCTTC. This codes for CASSLEQGADYGYTF.